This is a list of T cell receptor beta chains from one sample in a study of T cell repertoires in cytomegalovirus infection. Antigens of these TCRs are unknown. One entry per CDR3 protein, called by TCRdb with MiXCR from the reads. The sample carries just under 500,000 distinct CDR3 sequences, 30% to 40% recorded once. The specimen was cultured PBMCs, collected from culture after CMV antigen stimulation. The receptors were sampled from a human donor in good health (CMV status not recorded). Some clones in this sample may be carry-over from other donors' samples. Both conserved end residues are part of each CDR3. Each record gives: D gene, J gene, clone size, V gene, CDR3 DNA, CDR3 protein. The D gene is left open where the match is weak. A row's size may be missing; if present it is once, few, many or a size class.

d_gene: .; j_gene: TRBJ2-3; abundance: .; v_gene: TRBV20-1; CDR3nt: TGCAGCCCACGGCGGGCCAGCACAGATACGCAGTATTTT; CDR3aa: CSPRRASTDTQYF
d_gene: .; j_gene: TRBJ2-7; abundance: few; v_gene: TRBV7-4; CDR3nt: TGTGCCAGCATCTATCTTCCATTGGGGGAGCAGTACTTC; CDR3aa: CASIYLPLGEQYF
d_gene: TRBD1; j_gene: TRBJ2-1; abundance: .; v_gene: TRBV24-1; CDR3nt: TGTGCCACCAGTGACCCAGGACAGGGGGGTCGGAATGAGCAGTTCTTC; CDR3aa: CATSDPGQGGRNEQFF
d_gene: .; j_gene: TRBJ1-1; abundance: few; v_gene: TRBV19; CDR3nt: TGTGCCAGTAGTATATTTGCCACAGGGAAAACTGAAGCTTTCTTT; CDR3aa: CASSIFATGKTEAFF
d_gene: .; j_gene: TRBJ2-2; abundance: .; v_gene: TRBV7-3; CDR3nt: TGTGCCAGCAGCTTAGGTAGCGGAAACACCGGGGAGCTGTTTTTT; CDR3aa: CASSLGSGNTGELFF
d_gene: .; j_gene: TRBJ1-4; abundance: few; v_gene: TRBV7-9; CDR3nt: TGTGCCAGCAGCTACAAGGGAGGTCCGGATGAAAAACTGTTTTTT; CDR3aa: CASSYKGGPDEKLFF
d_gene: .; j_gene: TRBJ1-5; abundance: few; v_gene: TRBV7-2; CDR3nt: TGTGCCAGCAGCTTAGAGGCAGGGTTGGTTCAGCCCCAGCATTTT; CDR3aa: CASSLEAGLVQPQHF
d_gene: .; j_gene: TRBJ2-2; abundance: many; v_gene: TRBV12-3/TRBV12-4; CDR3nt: TGTGCCAGCAGTTTCCCCGGCGGGGAGCTGTTTTTT; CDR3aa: CASSFPGGELFF
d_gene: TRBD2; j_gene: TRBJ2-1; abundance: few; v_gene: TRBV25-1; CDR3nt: TGTGCCAGCACAAAGGCTAGCGGGAGGAAGGACCAGTTCTTC; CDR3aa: CASTKASGRKDQFF
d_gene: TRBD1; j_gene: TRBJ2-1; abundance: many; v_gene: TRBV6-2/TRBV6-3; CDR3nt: TGTGCCAGCAGACGTAGCCGGGGGACAGGGTTCACTAATGAGCAGTTCTTC; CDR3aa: CASRRSRGTGFTNEQFF
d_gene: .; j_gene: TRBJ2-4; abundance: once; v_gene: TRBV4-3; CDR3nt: TGCGCCAGCAGCCAAGATGGGGGAGCCGAATGGGACATTCAGTACTTC; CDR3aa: CASSQDGGAEWDIQYF
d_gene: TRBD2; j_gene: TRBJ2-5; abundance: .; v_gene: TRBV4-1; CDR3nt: TGCGCCAGCAGCCAAGATCCCCGGGGGGCGGGAGGGCAAGAGACCCAGTACTTC; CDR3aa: CASSQDPRGAGGQETQYF
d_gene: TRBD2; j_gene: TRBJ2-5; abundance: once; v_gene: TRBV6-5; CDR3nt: TGTGCCAGCAGTTCCCCCGGACTAGCGGGAGCAGAGACCCAGTACTTC; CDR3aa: CASSSPGLAGAETQYF
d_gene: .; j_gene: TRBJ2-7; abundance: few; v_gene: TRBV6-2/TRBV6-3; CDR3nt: TGTGCCAGCAGTTACTCGAAGAGAGGGGGCTACGAGCAGTACTTC; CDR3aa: CASSYSKRGGYEQYF
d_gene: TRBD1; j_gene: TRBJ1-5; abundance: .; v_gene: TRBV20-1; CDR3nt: TGCAGTGCAAGACAGGGCAGGGATCAGCCCCAGCATTTT; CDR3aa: CSARQGRDQPQHF
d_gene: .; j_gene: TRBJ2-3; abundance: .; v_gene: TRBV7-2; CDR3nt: TGTGCCAGCAGCTTCCAGGGCACCCTCACAGATACGCAGTATTTT; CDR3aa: CASSFQGTLTDTQYF
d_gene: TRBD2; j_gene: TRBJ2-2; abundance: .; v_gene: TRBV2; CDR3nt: TGTGCCAGCAGAGAAGACATCCTCCGGGGGGCCGGGGAGCTGTTTTTT; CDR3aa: CASREDILRGAGELFF
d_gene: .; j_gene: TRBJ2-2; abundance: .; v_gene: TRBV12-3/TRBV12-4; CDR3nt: TGTGCCAGCAGCGCCGGACGGTTCGCGAACACCGGGGAGCTGTTTTTT; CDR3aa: CASSAGRFANTGELFF
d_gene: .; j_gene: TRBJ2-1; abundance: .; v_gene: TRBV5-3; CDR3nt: TGTGCCAGAAGCTTGGACAGCTACAATGAGCAGTTCTTC; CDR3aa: CARSLDSYNEQFF
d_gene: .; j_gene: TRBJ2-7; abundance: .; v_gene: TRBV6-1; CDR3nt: TGTGCCAGCAGTTACCTACCCGGGGGCTACGAGCAGTACTTC; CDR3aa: CASSYLPGGYEQYF
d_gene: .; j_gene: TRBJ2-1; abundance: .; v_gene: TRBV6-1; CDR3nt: TGTGCCAGCAGTTCCCAGCAGAGCTCCTACAATGAGCAGTTCTTC; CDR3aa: CASSSQQSSYNEQFF
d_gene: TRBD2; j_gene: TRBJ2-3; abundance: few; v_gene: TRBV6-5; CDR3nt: TGTGCCAGCAGTTCGAACGGACTAGCGGGCAGCACAGATACGCAGTATTTT; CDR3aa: CASSSNGLAGSTDTQYF
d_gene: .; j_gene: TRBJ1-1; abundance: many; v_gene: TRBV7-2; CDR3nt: TGTGCCACCACCCCCTCGAACGCTGAAGCTTTCTTT; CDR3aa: CATTPSNAEAFF
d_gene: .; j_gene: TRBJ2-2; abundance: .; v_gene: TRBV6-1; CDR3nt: TGTGCCAGCAGTGAAGAGGTCCCCGGGGCAGCGAACACCGGGGAGCTGTTTTTT; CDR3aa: CASSEEVPGAANTGELFF
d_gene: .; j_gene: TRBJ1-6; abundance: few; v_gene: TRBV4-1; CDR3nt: TGCGCCAGCAGCCAAGGGGCAGCACCCCTCCACTTT; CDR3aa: CASSQGAAPLHF
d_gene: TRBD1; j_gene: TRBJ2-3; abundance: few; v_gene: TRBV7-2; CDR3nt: TGTGCCAGCAGCTTAGCTGCACAGGGGAGCACAGATACGCAGTATTTT; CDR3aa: CASSLAAQGSTDTQYF
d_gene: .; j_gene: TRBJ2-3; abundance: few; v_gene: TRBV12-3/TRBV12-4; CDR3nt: TGTGCCAGCGCCGCTCAGGCTGGGGTGTCGGATACGCAGTATTTT; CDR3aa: CASAAQAGVSDTQYF
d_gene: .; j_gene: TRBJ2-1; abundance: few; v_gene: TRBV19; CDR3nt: TGTGCCAGTGAAGGAATCTCCTACAATGAGCAGTTCTTC; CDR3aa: CASEGISYNEQFF
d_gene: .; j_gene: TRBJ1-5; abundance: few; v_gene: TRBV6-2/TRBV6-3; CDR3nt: TGTGCCAGCAGTTACTCCGGCCTCAATCAGCCCCAGCATTTT; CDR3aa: CASSYSGLNQPQHF
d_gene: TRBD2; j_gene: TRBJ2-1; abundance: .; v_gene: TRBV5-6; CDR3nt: TGTGCCAGCAGCTTTGAGACTAGCGCTTACAATGAGCAGTTCTTC; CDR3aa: CASSFETSAYNEQFF
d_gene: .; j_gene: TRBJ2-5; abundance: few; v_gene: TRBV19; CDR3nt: TGTGCCAGTAGAGGTGTTGCTGAAGAGACCCAGTACTTC; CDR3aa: CASRGVAEETQYF
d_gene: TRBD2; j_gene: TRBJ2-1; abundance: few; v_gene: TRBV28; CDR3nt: TGTGCCAGCAGTTTACCGGGACTAGCGGGAGGGGCTGACAATGAGCAGTTCTTC; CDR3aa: CASSLPGLAGGADNEQFF
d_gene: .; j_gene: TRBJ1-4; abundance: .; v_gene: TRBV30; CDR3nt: TGTGCCTGGAGTACACGGGTGGCCGCCCGTGAAAAACTGTTTTTT; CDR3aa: CAWSTRVAAREKLFF
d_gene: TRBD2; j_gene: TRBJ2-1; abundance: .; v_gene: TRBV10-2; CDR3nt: TGCGCCAGCAGTGACAAGACTAGCGGGAGCCTAGAGCAGTTCTTC; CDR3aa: CASSDKTSGSLEQFF
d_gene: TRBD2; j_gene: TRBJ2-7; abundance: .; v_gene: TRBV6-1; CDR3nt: TGTGCCAGCAGTGAAGGGTTTAGCGGGAGATTCTACGAGCAGTACTTC; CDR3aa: CASSEGFSGRFYEQYF
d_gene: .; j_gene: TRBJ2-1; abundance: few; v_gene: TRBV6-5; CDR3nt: TGTGCCAGCAGTTACTCGGGCAGGTCCTACAATGAGCAGTTCTTC; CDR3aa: CASSYSGRSYNEQFF
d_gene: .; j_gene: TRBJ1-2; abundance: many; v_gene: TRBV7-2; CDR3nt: TGTGCCAGCAGCTTACTCACAGGGTTTCGGGATGGCTACACCTTC; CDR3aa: CASSLLTGFRDGYTF
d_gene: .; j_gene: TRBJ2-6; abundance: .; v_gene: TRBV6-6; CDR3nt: TGTGCCAGCAGTGCCAGGGTCCCTGGGGCCAACGTCCTGACTTTC; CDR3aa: CASSARVPGANVLTF
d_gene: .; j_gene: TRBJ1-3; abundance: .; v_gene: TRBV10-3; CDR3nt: TGTGCCATCAGTGGCCCAGCCGTGCCTAGAGGGGGAGCTGGAAACACCATATATTTT; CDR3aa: CAISGPAVPRGGAGNTIYF
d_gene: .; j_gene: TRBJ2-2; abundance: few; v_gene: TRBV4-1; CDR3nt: TGCGCCAGCAGCCAGCCGACGCGCCCCGGGGAGCTGTTTTTT; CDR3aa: CASSQPTRPGELFF
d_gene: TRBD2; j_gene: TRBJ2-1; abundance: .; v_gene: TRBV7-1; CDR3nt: TGTGCCAGCAGCCCCCGGGAGGGGCGAAAGTACAATGAGCAGTTCTTC; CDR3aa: CASSPREGRKYNEQFF
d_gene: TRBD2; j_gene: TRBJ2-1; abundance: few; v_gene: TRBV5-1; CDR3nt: TGCGCCAGCAGCTGGCCGGGGACTAGCGGGCCTTCCGCCAGCTACAATGAGCAGTTCTTC; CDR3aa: CASSWPGTSGPSASYNEQFF
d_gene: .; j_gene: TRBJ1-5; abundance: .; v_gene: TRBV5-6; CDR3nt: TGTGCCAGCAGCTTGACACAAGGACGCCAGCATTTT; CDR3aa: CASSLTQGRQHF
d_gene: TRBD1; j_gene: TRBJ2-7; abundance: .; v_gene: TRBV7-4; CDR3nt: TGTGCCAGCAGCCAGGGCGGGACAGGGTCCTACGAGCAGTACTTC; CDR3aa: CASSQGGTGSYEQYF
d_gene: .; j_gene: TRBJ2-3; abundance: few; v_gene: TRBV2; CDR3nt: TGTGCCAGCATGCGGGCAGAACAGTATTTT; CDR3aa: CASMRAEQYF
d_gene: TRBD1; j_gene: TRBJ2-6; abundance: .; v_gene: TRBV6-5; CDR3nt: TGTGCCAGCAGTGAAACAGGGGGCTCTGGGGCCAACGTCCTGACTTTC; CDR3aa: CASSETGGSGANVLTF
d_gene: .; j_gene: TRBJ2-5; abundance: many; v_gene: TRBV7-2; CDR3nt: TGTGCCAGCAGCTTACTCCTCAACCAAGAGACCCAGTACTTC; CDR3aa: CASSLLLNQETQYF
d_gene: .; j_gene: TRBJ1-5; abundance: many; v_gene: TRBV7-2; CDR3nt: TGTGCCAGCAGCTTAGAACACAATCAGCCCCAGCATTTT; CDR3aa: CASSLEHNQPQHF
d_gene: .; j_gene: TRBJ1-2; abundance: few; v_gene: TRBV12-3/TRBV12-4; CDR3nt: TGTGCCAGCAGTTTAAACGCCGATCGTGGCTACACCTTC; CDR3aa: CASSLNADRGYTF
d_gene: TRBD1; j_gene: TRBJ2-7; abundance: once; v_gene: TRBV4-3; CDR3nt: TGCGCCAGCAGCCAGAGCACCGGGACAGGGGCCTTAGGGGAGCAGTACTTC; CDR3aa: CASSQSTGTGALGEQYF
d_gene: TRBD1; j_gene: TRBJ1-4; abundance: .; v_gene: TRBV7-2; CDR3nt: TGTGCCAGCAGCCCAAGGGACAGGGGGAAAAGGGGTGAAAAACTGTTTTTT; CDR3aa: CASSPRDRGKRGEKLFF
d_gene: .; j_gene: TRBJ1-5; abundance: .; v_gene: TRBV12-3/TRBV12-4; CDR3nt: TGTGCCAGCAGTTTACAGGGATCGGTACAGCCCCAGCATTTT; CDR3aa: CASSLQGSVQPQHF
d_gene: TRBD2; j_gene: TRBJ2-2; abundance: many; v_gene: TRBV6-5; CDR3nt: TGTGCCAGCAGTTATTCGGGACTAGCTGAGAACACCGGGGAGCTGTTTTTT; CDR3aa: CASSYSGLAENTGELFF
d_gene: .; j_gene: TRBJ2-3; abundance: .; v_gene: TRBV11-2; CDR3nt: TGTGCCAGCAGCTTACAGGGGGGAGACACAGATACGCAGTATTTT; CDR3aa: CASSLQGGDTDTQYF
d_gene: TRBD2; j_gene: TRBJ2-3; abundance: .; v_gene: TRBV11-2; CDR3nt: TGTGCCAGCAGCTTGAGCGGGAGGGCCGCGGATACGCAGTATTTT; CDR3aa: CASSLSGRAADTQYF